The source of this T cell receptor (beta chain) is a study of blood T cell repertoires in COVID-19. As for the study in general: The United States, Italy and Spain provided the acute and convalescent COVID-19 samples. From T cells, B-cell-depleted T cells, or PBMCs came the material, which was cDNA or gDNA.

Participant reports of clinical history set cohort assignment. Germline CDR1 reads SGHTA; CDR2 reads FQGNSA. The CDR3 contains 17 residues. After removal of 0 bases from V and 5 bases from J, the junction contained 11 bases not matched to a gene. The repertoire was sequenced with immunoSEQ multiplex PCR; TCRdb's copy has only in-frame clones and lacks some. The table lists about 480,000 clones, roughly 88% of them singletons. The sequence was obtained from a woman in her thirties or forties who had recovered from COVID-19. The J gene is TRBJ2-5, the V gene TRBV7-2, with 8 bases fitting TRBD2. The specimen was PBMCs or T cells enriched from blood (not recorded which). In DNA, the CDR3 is TGTGCCAGCAGCTTAGCCGCAACTAGCGGAGGCGGGGAGACCCAGTACTTC. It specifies CASSLAATSGGGETQYF.